The 26 T cell receptor beta chains presented below share a single source sample, sequenced in a study of T cells after somatic rescue of genetic block. The assay was immunoSEQ multiplex PCR, and TCRdb's table has in-frame clones only and misses some. The sample comprises about 72,000 clones, under 95% of which are singletons, and less than 3.5% rests with the top ten. The sequencing sample was made of peripheral blood mononuclear cells (PBMCs). All receptors come from a young man.

The DNA for the CDR3 is TGCGCCAGCAGCCAAATCGGGGCCCTCTTCGGGGAGCTGTTTTTT. It translates to CASSQIGALFGELFF. The rearrangement uses TRBV4-1 and TRBJ2-2, with D perhaps given as TRBD1 or TRBD2 (5 bases each). The germline V and J ends were trimmed by 2 bases and 7 bases, with 14 bases remaining between them. Germline V gene lookup returns CDR1 MGHRA and CDR2 YSYEKL. There are 15 residues in the CDR3.

The V gene is TRBV18, the J gene TRBJ1-5; D remains ambiguous. Trimming shortened V by 3 bases and J by 8 bases, and 8 bases separated the two germline ends. CDR3 size: 12 residues. Germline values: CDR1 KGHSH, CDR2 LQKENI. The CDR3 reads CASSPSGEPQHF. CDR3 nucleotide sequence: TGTGCCAGCTCACCCTCAGGTGAGCCCCAGCATTTT. The full variable domain, rest sourced from reference TRBV18 and TRBJ1-5, is NAGVMQNPRHLVRRRGQEARLRCSPMKGHSHVYWYRQLPEEGLKFMVYLQKENIIDESGMPKERFSAEFPKEGPSILRIQQVVRGDSAAYFCASSPSGEPQHFGDGTRLSIL.

This sequence joins TRBV28 and TRBJ2-7; TRBD1 is a possible D gene (5 bases). V lost 3 bases and J lost 6, with 18 bases in between. The CDR3 extends over 15 amino acids. From germline, CDR1 is MDHEN and CDR2 SYDVKM. In nucleotides, the CDR3 is TGTGCCAGCAGTTTGATTACAGGACCTCCCCCCGAGCAGTACTTC. This gives the protein CASSLITGPPPEQYF.

The chain couples TRBV5-1 to TRBJ2-3; 7 nucleotides align to TRBD2. CDR1 is SGHRS and CDR2 is YFSETQ in the germline V gene. The CDR3 spans 16 residues. V gave up 0 bases and J gave up 2 bases; unmatched junction bases: 6. CDR3 amino acids: CASSLVGRGNTDTQYF. CDR3 DNA sequence: TGCGCCAGCAGCTTGGTGGGGCGGGGGAACACAGATACGCAGTATTTT.

J is TRBJ1-1 and V is TRBV7-9; 7 nucleotides align to TRBD1. The V gene end was trimmed by 5 bases and the J gene end by 7 bases; junction bases not matched to a gene: 7. This CDR3 spans 13 amino acids. In germline, CDR1 is SEHNR, CDR2 FQNEAQ (reference sequence). The CDR3 is CASSPDRVGEAFF. CDR3 bases: TGTGCCAGCAGCCCCGACAGGGTTGGTGAAGCTTTCTTT. The full variable domain, its missing parts supplied by reference TRBV7-9 and TRBJ1-1, is DTGVSQNPRHKITKRGQNVTFRCDPISEHNRLYWYRQTLGQGPEFLTYFQNEAQLEKSRLLSDRFSAERPKGSFSTLEIQRTEQGDSAMYLCASSPDRVGEAFFGQGTRLTVV.

The rearrangement joins TRBV2 to TRBJ2-7; D is unresolved. The V gene's germline CDR1 is SNHLY and CDR2 FYNNEI. Between the trimmed V and J ends, which lost 8 bases and 2 bases, there was a span of 13 bases. This CDR3 has 13 residues. CDR3: CASRRTSTYEQYF. Written as DNA, the CDR3 is TGTGCCAGCCGACGGACCTCGACCTACGAGCAGTACTTC.

The rearrangement joins TRBV27 to TRBJ2-1; TRBD2 agrees at 7 bases. CDR1 is MNHEY, CDR2 SMNVEV, per germline (reference sequence). V dropped 8 bases and J dropped 2; count of bases not matched to a gene: 6. The CDR3 is made up of 14 amino acids. The CDR3, as DNA: TGTGCCAGCTCCCCCGGGGGGACCTACAATGAGCAGTTCTTC. Its protein is CASSPGGTYNEQFF.

The chain uses TRBV5-4 and TRBJ1-2; the match to TRBD1 covers 7 bases. The ends lost 1 base at V and 12 bases at J; junction bases unmatched: 15. CDR1 and CDR2 (germline): SGHNT, YYREEE (reference sequence). The CDR3 consists of 15 residues. The CDR3 spells CASSLYGGGLRSDTF. The CDR3 DNA is TGTGCCAGCAGCTTGTATGGAGGGGGCTTACGGTCGGACACCTTC.

The rearrangement joins TRBV7-2 to TRBJ2-1; D is uncertain. Germline V gives CDR1 SGHTA, CDR2 FQGNSA. Trimming pared 5 bases from V and 0 bases from J, leaving 14 bases between. The length of the CDR3 is 16 residues. The CDR3 reads CASSSSEGSSYNEQFF. The CDR3 DNA reads as TGTGCCAGCAGCAGTTCCGAAGGGTCCTCCTACAATGAGCAGTTCTTC.

For this clone: At one boundary the junction diverges from the germline segment, which might be a read error. The rearrangement uses TRBV7-7 and TRBJ2-1; 9 nucleotides line up with TRBD2. The germline gives CDR1 SSHAT, CDR2 FNYEAQ (reference sequence). CDR3 length: 16 amino acids. CDR3 sequence: CASSLGLAGPYNEQFF. CDR3 nucleotide sequence: TGTGCTAGCAGCTTAGGGCTAGCGGGGCCCTACAATGAGCAGTTCTTC.

This sequence joins TRBV27 and TRBJ1-1, with D tentatively TRBD1 (6 bases). The CDR3 covers 14 residues. Germline V lookup: CDR1 MNHEY, CDR2 SMNVEV (reference sequence). The V end lost 0 bases, the J end lost 1 base, and 6 bases lay between the germline ends. In DNA form, the CDR3 reads TGTGCCAGCAGTTTATCCAGGGGGAACACTGAAGCTTTCTTT. Its translation is CASSLSRGNTEAFF.

The V and J genes are TRBV5-6 and TRBJ2-5; D not resolved. The V end was cut by 5 bases, the J end by 1 base, with 12 bases between. CDR1 and CDR2 from the germline V gene are SGHDT and YYEEEE. The CDR3 sequence is 14 residues long. The CDR3: CASSLGGRQETQYF. The CDR3 DNA is TGTGCCAGCAGTCTCGGCGGTCGCCAAGAGACCCAGTACTTC.

For the CDR3, the DNA is TGCGCCAGCAGCCCGCTCATCCGGGAGACCCAGTACTTC. This gives the protein CASSPLIRETQYF. The chain joins TRBV4-1 to TRBJ2-5; D ambiguous. Per germline, CDR1 MGHRA and CDR2 YSYEKL. The CDR3 runs to 13 residues. Trimming took off 4 bases at V and 5 bases at J, with 11 bases between the two ends.

This chain uses TRBV5-5 with TRBJ2-5; no firm D call. The V end lost 4 bases, the J end lost 5 bases, and 15 bases lay between the germline ends. This CDR3 spans 14 amino acids. Germline CDR1 SGHKS, CDR2 YYEKEE (reference sequence). In DNA form, the CDR3 reads TGTGCCAGCAGCCCCCCCGGGCCAAGGGAGACCCAGTACTTC. It translates to CASSPPGPRETQYF.

The CDR3 nucleotides read TGTGCCAGCATCTGGAGTTGCGAAGCTTTCTTT. This translates into CASIWSCEAFF. The chain employs TRBV6-4 and TRBJ1-1; D is unclear. Germline-derived CDR1 and CDR2 are MRHNA and SNTAGT. The CDR3 runs 11 residues. Trimming stripped 7 bases from V and 8 bases from J, with 11 bases between.

The chain employs TRBV10-3 and TRBJ2-7, with 9 positions matching TRBD1. The V segment lost 6 bases and the J segment 5 bases; nucleotides outside the gene matches: 8. Germline V gives CDR1 ENHRY, CDR2 SYGVKD. The CDR3 is made up of 14 amino acids. This chain's CDR3 is CAISPGTGTDEQYF. The CDR3 coding sequence is TGTGCCATCAGCCCCGGGACAGGGACCGACGAGCAGTACTTC.

The gene calls are TRBV5-1 and TRBJ1-1; 8 bases are shared with TRBD1. The junction had 14 bases not matched to a gene; V was cut back by 3 bases and J by 7 bases. From germline, CDR1 is SGHRS and CDR2 YFSETQ. CDR3 length: 16 residues. The CDR3 DNA reads TGCGCCAGCAGCTCAAAGCCGAAGACAGGGGCGGATGAAGCTTTCTTT. Its protein is CASSSKPKTGADEAFF.

The V and J genes are TRBV4-3 and TRBJ1-4; D perhaps matches TRBD1 (6 bases). Trimming left V 1 base short and J 0 bases short, with 12 bases between. The CDR3 totals 17 residues. The germline gives CDR1 LGHNA, CDR2 YSLEER. CDR3 loop: CASSQGTALSTNEKLFF. CDR3 bases: TGCGCCAGCAGCCAAGGGACAGCACTCTCAACTAATGAAAAACTGTTTTTT.

The sample holds one count of this clone. This chain connects TRBV9 to TRBJ1-6, with D hard to call. Germline CDR1 reads SGDLS; CDR2 reads YYNGEE. Trimming took off 0 bases at V and 8 bases at J, with 3 bases between the two ends. This CDR3 spans 12 amino acids. The chain's CDR3 is CASSVGDSPLHF. The CDR3 DNA reads as TGTGCCAGCAGCGTAGGAGATTCACCCCTCCACTTT.

The rearrangement joins TRBV5-1 to TRBJ2-3, with D perhaps TRBD2 (5 bases). The germline gives CDR1 SGHRS, CDR2 YFSETQ. V was cut by 4 bases and J by 1 base, with 13 bases left in between. The CDR3 extends over 15 amino acids. The CDR3 coding sequence is TGCGCCAGCAGCATTACTAGAGAGCGCACAGATACGCAGTATTTT. Translation: CASSITRERTDTQYF.

The chain joins TRBV11-2 to TRBJ2-1; possibly TRBD1 for D (5 bases). CDR1 is SGHAT and CDR2 is FQNNGV in the germline V gene. This CDR3 comprises 12 residues. V lost 5 bases and J lost 7, with 9 bases in between. The CDR3 protein is CASSPGWNEQFF. Here the CDR3 DNA reads TGTGCCAGCAGCCCAGGGTGGAATGAGCAGTTCTTC.

The chain has TRBV18 and TRBJ2-7; TRBD2 matches at 10 bases. V shed 2 bases and J 3 bases; nucleotides not matched to a gene: 4. Germline CDR1 reads KGHSH; CDR2 reads LQKENI. The CDR3 runs 15 residues. Here the CDR3 reads CASSPSGRAVYEQYF. The DNA for the CDR3 is TGTGCCAGCTCACCAAGCGGGAGGGCCGTCTACGAGCAGTACTTC.

J is TRBJ1-1 and V is TRBV19; 7 bases align to TRBD1. This CDR3 has 17 residues. CDR1 and CDR2 (germline): LNHDA, SQIVND (reference sequence). Germline trimming cut 3 bases from V and 1 base from J; bases unmatched to any gene: 11. CDR3: CASSMVGGGIANTEAFF. The CDR3 DNA is TGTGCCAGTAGTATGGTAGGGGGCGGTATCGCGAACACTGAAGCTTTCTTT.

The V call is TRBV7-6, the J call TRBJ1-5; unclear D gene. Germline-derived CDR1 and CDR2 are SGHVS and FNYEAQ. The CDR3 consists of 13 residues. V lost 5 bases and J 6 bases, leaving 11 bases between the germline ends. The CDR3 here is CASSARTGQPQHF. CDR3 sequence (DNA): TGTGCCAGCAGCGCCCGAACGGGTCAGCCCCAGCATTTT.

The chain employs TRBV7-2 and TRBJ2-7; a weak D match, TRBD1 (5 bases). In germline, CDR1 is SGHTA, CDR2 FQGNSA. There are 14 residues in the CDR3. Trimming removed 3 bases from V and 2 bases from J, with 11 bases in between. CDR3 residues: CASSFGQGPYEQYF. In DNA, the CDR3 is TGTGCCAGCAGCTTCGGACAAGGTCCCTACGAGCAGTACTTC. Looking up the rest from reference TRBV7-2 and TRBJ2-7 gives the full variable domain: GAGVSQSPSNKVTEKGKDVELRCDPISGHTALYWYRQSLGQGLEFLIYFQGNSAPDKSGLPSDRFSAERTGGSVSTLTIQRTQQEDSAVYLCASSFGQGPYEQYFGPGTRLTVT.

The chain joins TRBV5-1 to TRBJ2-1; unclear D gene. The V gene's germline CDR1 is SGHRS and CDR2 YFSETQ. The CDR3 loop spans 14 amino acids. V was cut by 2 bases and J by 6 bases, with 12 bases left in between. Here the CDR3 reads CASSFNRASNEQFF. The CDR3 region has the DNA TGCGCCAGCAGCTTTAATCGGGCTAGCAATGAGCAGTTCTTC.